This T cell receptor (beta chain) was documented in a study of blood T cell repertoires in COVID-19. Background on the study: PBMCs, B-cell-depleted T cells, or T cells were the source of the cDNA or gDNA that made up the material.

V was clipped by 5 bases and J by 1 base, with 21 bases between them. The CDR3 extends over 18 amino acids. Germline CDR1 reads MDHEN; CDR2 reads SYDVKM. Profiling relied on immunoSEQ multiplex PCR, and the TCRdb table lists in-frame clones only, not all of them. This table has around 68,000 clones, over 80% appearing once. The TCR originated in a human donor in a cohort sampled during active COVID-19. V is TRBV28 and J is TRBJ2-4; D possibly corresponds to TRBD2 (5 bases). What was sequenced was peripheral blood. The CDR3 spells CASSPTLGPWEAKNIQYF. As DNA, the CDR3 is TGTGCCAGCAGTCCCACCCTCGGCCCTTGGGAGGCCAAAAACATTCAGTACTTC. The full variable domain, its missing parts supplied by reference TRBV28 and TRBJ2-4, is DVKVTQSSRYLVKRTGEKVFLECVQDMDHENMFWYRQDPGLGLRLIYFSYDVKMKEKGDIPEGYSVSREKKERFSLILESASTNQTSMYLCASSPTLGPWEAKNIQYFGAGTRLSVL.